The present TCR beta chain was sequenced within a study of blood T cell repertoires in COVID-19. At the level of the study: The samples span acute and convalescent COVID-19 from the United States, Italy and Spain.

Some clones are missing from TCRdb's copy, which holds only in-frame ones; the method was immunoSEQ multiplex PCR. The repertoire consists of roughly 50,000 clones, with 90% occurring once and the leading ten covering 8% to 9%. In germline, CDR1 is LNHDA, CDR2 SQIVND (reference sequence). V was cut by 9 bases and J by 2 bases, with 13 bases left in between. The CDR3 runs to 13 residues. The clonotype was recovered from a woman in her 40s with active COVID-19. The sequenced material came from peripheral blood. V is TRBV19 and J is TRBJ1-2; D not certain. DNA for the CDR3: TGTGCCAGCCCTCCGGGTTGCAACTATGGCTACACCTTC. It specifies CASPPGCNYGYTF.